The 5 T cell receptor beta chains presented below share a single source sample, sequenced in a study of CD8+ T cells in alopecia areata. Sequencing used cDNA as its template, made by extracting RNA and reverse transcribing it. Profiled with immunoSEQ multiplex PCR; TCRdb holds only in-frame clones, not every one. The table shows some 98,000 clones, with 60% to 75% occurring only once. The sample's treatment: oral pan-JAK inhibitor, 5-10 mg twice daily. The specimen comprised CD8+ T cells sorted from blood, sampled at week 4, from a patient treated with tofacitinib. Receptor source: a human donor with alopecia areata.

The rearrangement links TRBV30 to TRBJ2-3; no reliable D call. CDR3 size: 14 residues. V lost 7 bases, J lost 2 bases, and 16 bases lay in between. Germline CDR1 and CDR2: GTSNPN and SVGIG (reference sequence). DNA of the CDR3: TGTGCCTTAACAGATCGGGCCGCCACAGATACGCAGTATTTT. It specifies CALTDRAATDTQYF.

The chain couples TRBV27 to TRBJ2-5, with D maybe TRBD1 (6 bases). The CDR3 is 15 residues long. Germline lookup yields CDR1 MNHEY and CDR2 SMNVEV (reference sequence). V was shortened by 3 bases and J by 1 base, with 12 bases between the two germline ends. The CDR3 bases are TGTGCCAGCAGTTTCACAGGGCCTATCCAAGAGACCCAGTACTTC. Amino acids: CASSFTGPIQETQYF.

The chain is built from TRBV29-1 and TRBJ1-1; D is perhaps TRBD1 (5 bases). The V gene lost 0 bases and the J gene lost 3 bases, with 5 bases spanning the gap. This CDR3 has 12 amino acids. The V gene's germline CDR1 is SQVTM and CDR2 ANQGSEA. CDR3 sequence (DNA): TGCAGCGTTGAAGAGGGGGACACTGAAGCTTTCTTT. Protein product: CSVEEGDTEAFF.

The rearrangement joins TRBV5-4 to TRBJ2-3; D remains unclear. CDR1 is SGHNT, CDR2 YYREEE, per germline (reference sequence). The V end was cut by 0 bases, the J end by 7 bases, with 6 bases between. The CDR3 loop spans 12 amino acids. The DNA of the CDR3 is TGTGCCAGCAGCTTGGACCGAAATACGCAGTATTTT. Its protein product is CASSLDRNTQYF. Supplemented by reference TRBV5-4 and TRBJ2-3, the full variable domain reads ETGVTQSPTHLIKTRGQQVTLRCSSQSGHNTVSWYQQALGQGPQFIFQYYREEENGRGNFPPRFSGLQFPNYSSELNVNALELDDSALYLCASSLDRNTQYFGPGTRLTVL.

The chain has TRBV19 and TRBJ2-5, with D unresolved. Trimming pared 5 bases from V and 5 bases from J, leaving 9 bases between. This CDR3 region has 12 residues. Germline CDR1 LNHDA, CDR2 SQIVND (reference sequence). The CDR3 region has the DNA TGTGCCAGTAGTGGCCAAATGGAGACCCAGTACTTC. It yields the protein CASSGQMETQYF.